This TCR beta chain was sequenced during a study of blood T cell repertoires in COVID-19. Study details: From the United States, Italy and Spain came samples of acute and convalescent COVID-19. PBMCs, B-cell-depleted T cells, or T cells provided the cDNA or gDNA that made up the material.

V dropped 2 bases and J dropped 1 base, with 9 bases sitting between them. CDR1 and CDR2 from the germline V gene are SGHRS and YFSETQ. The CDR3 extends over 15 amino acids. Method: immunoSEQ multiplex PCR; TCRdb's copy keeps in-frame clones and lacks some. The data hold approximately 300,000 clones, with 65% to 90% observed a single time. The sequence was obtained from a young man who had recovered from COVID-19. The chain combines TRBV5-1 with TRBJ2-2; perhaps TRBD2 as D (5 bases). Sequenced sample: PBMCs or T cells enriched from blood (not recorded which). CDR3 loop: CASSFQLGNTGELFF. The CDR3 region has the DNA TGCGCCAGCAGCTTCCAACTAGGGAACACCGGGGAGCTGTTTTTT.